The 9 T cell receptor beta chains below all came from one sample that was sequenced in a study of tumor T cells in aggressive B-cell lymphoma. TCRdb keeps only in-frame clones here, not all; method: immunoSEQ multiplex PCR. The sample lists 2,800 or so clones; about 89% were seen once. Sequenced input: tumor tissue. The receptors originated from an adult with diffuse large B cell lymphoma.

The V call is TRBV25-1, the J call TRBJ2-5; TRBD1 is a possible D gene (8 bases). This CDR3 is built from 13 residues. V lost 8 bases and J 11 bases, leaving 21 bases between the germline ends. Germline assignment: CDR1 MGHDK and CDR2 SYGVNS. The CDR3 loop reads CASPSWTGREQYF. The DNA for the CDR3 is TGTGCCAGCCCTTCCTGGACAGGGAGGGAGCAGTACTTC.

The chain recombines TRBV19 with TRBJ2-7, with a tentative D call TRBD1 (5 bases). This CDR3 is 13 amino acids long. Germline CDR1 LNHDA, CDR2 SQIVND (reference sequence). V was pared by 6 bases and J by 3 bases, with 12 bases between. The CDR3 nucleotides are TGTGCCAGTAGGGACACAGCCCACTACGAGCAGTACTTC. This sequence encodes CASRDTAHYEQYF.

The CDR3 spells CASRSALLQQRKNIQYF. As DNA, the CDR3 is TGTGCCAGCAGAAGTGCATTGCTACAGCAAAGAAAAAACATTCAGTACTTC. The rearrangement uses TRBV21-1 and TRBJ2-4; the D call in the table, TRBD1, was not verified against the DNA. TRBV21-1 is flagged as a pseudogene. This CDR3 region has 17 residues.

This clone was recorded only once. The chain combines TRBV11-2 with TRBJ1-1; 9 positions agree with TRBD1. Trimming took 3 bases from V and 6 from J; bases not matched to a gene: 8. The CDR3 extends over 15 amino acids. The germline CDR1 and CDR2 sequences are SGHAT and FQNNGV. The CDR3 DNA sequence: TGTGCCAGCAGCTTCCGGACAGGGGATGATCCTGAAGCTTTCTTT. It encodes CASSFRTGDDPEAFF.

CDR3 nucleotide sequence: TGTGCCAGCAGTCGCTACAGGGACACTGAAGCTTTCTTT. Its translation: CASSRYRDTEAFF. This rearrangement joins TRBV27 to TRBJ1-1; perhaps TRBD1 as D (6 bases). The CDR3 loop spans 13 amino acids. Trimming shortened V by 5 bases and J by 3 bases, and 10 bases separated the two germline ends. Germline V lookup: CDR1 MNHEY, CDR2 SMNVEV (reference sequence).

DNA for the CDR3: TGCAGTGCTGCACAGGGGAACACTGAAGCTTTCTTT. Translated: CSAAQGNTEAFF. This sequence joins TRBV29-1 and TRBJ1-1, with D possibly matching TRBD1 (6 bases). Germline CDR1 SQVTM, CDR2 ANQGSEA. CDR3 length equals 12 residues.

The chain joins TRBV2 to TRBJ2-7; 9 bases match TRBD1. The length of the CDR3 is 16 residues. The J segment lost 3 bases and the V segment lost 4 bases, leaving 10 bases of the junction unmatched. Germline CDR1 and CDR2: SNHLY and FYNNEI. CDR3 DNA: TGTGCCAGCAGTGGAGGAGCCCCGGGACAGGGCTACGAGCAGTACTTC. Residues: CASSGGAPGQGYEQYF.

The chain recombines TRBV27 with TRBJ2-2; D is ambiguous. The germline CDR1 and CDR2 sequences are MNHEY and SMNVEV (reference sequence). The germline V and J ends were trimmed by 7 bases and 2 bases, with 11 bases remaining between them. The CDR3 spans 14 residues. CDR3 nucleotide sequence: TGTGCCAGCAAAGGCAGGTTTAACACCGGGGAGCTGTTTTTT. Residues: CASKGRFNTGELFF.

V and J are TRBV29-1 and TRBJ1-1, with D tentatively TRBD1 (5 bases). The ends were cut back, 7 bases at V and 4 bases at J, with 13 bases in the middle. CDR3 length equals 12 residues. Per the germline V gene, CDR1 is SQVTM and CDR2 is ANQGSEA. The CDR3 region has the DNA TGCAGCGGCAGGGTGACGGCCACTGAAGCTTTCTTT. This translates into CSGRVTATEAFF.